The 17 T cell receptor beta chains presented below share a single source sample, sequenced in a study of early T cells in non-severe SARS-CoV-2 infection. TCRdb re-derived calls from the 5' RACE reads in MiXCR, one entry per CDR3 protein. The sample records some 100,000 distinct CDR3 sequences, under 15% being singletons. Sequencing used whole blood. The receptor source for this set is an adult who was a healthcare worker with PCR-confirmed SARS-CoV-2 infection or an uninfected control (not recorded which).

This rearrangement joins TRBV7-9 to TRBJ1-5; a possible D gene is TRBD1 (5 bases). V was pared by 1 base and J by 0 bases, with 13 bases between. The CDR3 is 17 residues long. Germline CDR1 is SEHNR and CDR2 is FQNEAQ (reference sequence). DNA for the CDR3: TGTGCCAGCAGCTTAGAGGGGCACTCTTATAGCAATCAGCCCCAGCATTTT. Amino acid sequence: CASSLEGHSYSNQPQHF. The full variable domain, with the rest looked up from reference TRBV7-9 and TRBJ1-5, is DTGVSQNPRHKITKRGQNVTFRCDPISEHNRLYWYRQTLGQGPEFLTYFQNEAQLEKSRLLSDRFSAERPKGSFSTLEIQRTEQGDSAMYLCASSLEGHSYSNQPQHFGDGTRLSIL.

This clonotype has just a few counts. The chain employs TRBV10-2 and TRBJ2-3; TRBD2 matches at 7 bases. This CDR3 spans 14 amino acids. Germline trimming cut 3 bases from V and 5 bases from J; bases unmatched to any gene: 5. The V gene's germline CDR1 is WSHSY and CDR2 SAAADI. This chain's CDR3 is CASSDLTSVDTQYF. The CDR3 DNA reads TGCGCCAGCAGTGACTTAACTAGCGTAGATACGCAGTATTTT.

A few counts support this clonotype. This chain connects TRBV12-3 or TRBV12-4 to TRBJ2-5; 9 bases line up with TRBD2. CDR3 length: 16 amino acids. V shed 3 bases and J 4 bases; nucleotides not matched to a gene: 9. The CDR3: CASSFRGGGASETQYF. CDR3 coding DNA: TGTGCCAGCAGTTTCAGGGGCGGGGGGGCTTCAGAGACCCAGTACTTC.

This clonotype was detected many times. CDR3: CASSYGLAGYEQYV. The CDR3 DNA is TGTGCCAGCAGTTATGGACTAGCGGGGTATGAGCAGTACGTC. The V call is TRBV6-1, the J call TRBJ2-7, with 12 bases matching TRBD2. Germline V lookup: CDR1 MNHNS, CDR2 SASEGT. V gave up 5 bases and J gave up 7 bases; unmatched junction bases: 6. The CDR3 covers 14 residues.

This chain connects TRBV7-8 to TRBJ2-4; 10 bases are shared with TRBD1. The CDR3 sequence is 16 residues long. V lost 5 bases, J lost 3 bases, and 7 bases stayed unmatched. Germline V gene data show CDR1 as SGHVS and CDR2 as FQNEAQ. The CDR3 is CASSPGTGVGKNIQYF. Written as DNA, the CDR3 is TGTGCCAGCAGCCCGGGGACAGGGGTGGGCAAAAACATTCAGTACTTC. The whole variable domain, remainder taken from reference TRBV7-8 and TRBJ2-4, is GAGVSQSPRYKVAKRGQDVALRCDPISGHVSLFWYQQALGQGPEFLTYFQNEAQLDKSGLPSDRFFAERPEGSVSTLKIQRTQQEDSAVYLCASSPGTGVGKNIQYFGAGTRLSVL.

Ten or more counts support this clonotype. Here the CDR3 reads CAWRERVDTQYF. The DNA of the CDR3 is TGTGCCTGGAGGGAACGGGTAGATACGCAGTATTTT. The chain joins TRBV30 to TRBJ2-3; D unresolved. Germline values: CDR1 GTSNPN, CDR2 SVGIG (reference sequence). This CDR3 spans 12 amino acids. V lost 3 bases to trimming and J lost 5 bases, with 9 bases between them.

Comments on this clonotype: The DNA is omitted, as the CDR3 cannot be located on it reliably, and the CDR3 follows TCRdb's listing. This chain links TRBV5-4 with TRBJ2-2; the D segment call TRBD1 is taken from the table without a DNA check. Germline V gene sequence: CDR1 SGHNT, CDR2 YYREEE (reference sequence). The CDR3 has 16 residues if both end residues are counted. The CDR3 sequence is CASSLTLRRGTGSCFF.

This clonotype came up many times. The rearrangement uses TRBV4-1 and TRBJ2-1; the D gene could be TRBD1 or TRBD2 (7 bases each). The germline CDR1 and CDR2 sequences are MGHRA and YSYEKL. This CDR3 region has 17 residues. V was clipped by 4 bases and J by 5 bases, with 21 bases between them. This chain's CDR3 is CASSPGRGQFLDNEQFF. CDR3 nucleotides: TGCGCCAGCAGCCCTGGGAGGGGGCAATTCCTAGACAATGAGCAGTTCTTC.

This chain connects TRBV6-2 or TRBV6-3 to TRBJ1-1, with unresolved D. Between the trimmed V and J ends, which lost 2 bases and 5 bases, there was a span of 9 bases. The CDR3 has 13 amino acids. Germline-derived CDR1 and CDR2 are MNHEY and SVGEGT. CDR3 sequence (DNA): TGTGCCAGCAGTTACACGGGTAGGACTGAAGCTTTCTTT. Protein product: CASSYTGRTEAFF.

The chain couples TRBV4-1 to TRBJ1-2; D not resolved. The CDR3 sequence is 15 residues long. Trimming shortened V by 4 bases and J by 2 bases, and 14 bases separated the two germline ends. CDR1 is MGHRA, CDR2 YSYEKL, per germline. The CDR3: CASSLDYSENYGYTF. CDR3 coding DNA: TGCGCCAGCAGCCTGGATTACAGTGAAAACTATGGCTACACCTTC.

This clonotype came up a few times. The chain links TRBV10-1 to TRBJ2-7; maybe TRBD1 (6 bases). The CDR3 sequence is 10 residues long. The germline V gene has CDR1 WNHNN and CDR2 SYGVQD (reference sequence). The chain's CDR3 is CPSKGGEQYV. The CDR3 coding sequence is TGCCCTTCAAAAGGGGGAGAGCAGTACGTC.

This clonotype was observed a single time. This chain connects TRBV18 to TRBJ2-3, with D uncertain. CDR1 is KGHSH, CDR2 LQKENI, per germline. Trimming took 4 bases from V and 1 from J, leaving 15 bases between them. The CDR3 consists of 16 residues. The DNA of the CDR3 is TGTGCCAGCTCACACGTCCTCCAGAGTCGCACAGATACGCAGTATTTT. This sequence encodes CASSHVLQSRTDTQYF.

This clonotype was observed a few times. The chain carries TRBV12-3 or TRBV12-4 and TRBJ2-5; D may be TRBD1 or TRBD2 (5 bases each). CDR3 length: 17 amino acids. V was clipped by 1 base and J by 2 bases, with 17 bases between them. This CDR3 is CASSLVRGGGAQETQYF. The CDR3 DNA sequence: TGTGCCAGCAGTTTAGTCCGCGGTGGGGGAGCGCAAGAGACCCAGTACTTC.

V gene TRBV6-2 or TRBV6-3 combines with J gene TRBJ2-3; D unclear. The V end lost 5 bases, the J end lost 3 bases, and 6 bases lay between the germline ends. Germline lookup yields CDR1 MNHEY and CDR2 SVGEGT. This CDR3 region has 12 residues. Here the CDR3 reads CASSHKTDTQYF. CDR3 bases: TGTGCCAGCAGTCACAAGACAGATACGCAGTATTTT.

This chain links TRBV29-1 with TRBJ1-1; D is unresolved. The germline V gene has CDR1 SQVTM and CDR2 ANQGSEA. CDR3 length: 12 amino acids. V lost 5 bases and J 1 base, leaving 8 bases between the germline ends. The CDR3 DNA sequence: TGCAGCGTTAGGGCCGCGAACACTGAAGCTTTCTTT. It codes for CSVRAANTEAFF.

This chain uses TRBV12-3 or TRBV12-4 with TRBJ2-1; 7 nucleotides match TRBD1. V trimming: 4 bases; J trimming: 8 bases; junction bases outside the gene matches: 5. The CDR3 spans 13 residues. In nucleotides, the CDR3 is TGTGCCAGCAGTTCGGGACAGAACGATGAGCAGTTCTTC. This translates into CASSSGQNDEQFF.

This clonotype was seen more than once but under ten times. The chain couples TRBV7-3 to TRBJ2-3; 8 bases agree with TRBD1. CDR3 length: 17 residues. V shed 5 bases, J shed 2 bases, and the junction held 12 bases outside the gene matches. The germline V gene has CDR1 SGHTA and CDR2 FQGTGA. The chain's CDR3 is CASSERTGSKSTDTQYF. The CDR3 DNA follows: TGTGCCAGCAGCGAGCGGACAGGGTCCAAGTCCACAGATACGCAGTATTTT.